This TCR beta chain came from a study of long-term antiretroviral therapy in people with HIV. A v3.0 immunoSEQ assay was performed at survey level. Only in-frame clones appear in the TCRdb table, and some are missing; sequencing was by immunoSEQ multiplex PCR. In the table there are some 12,000 clones, around 89% of which are singletons. Each donor had at least one pre-ART and at least two post-ART PBMC samples. Every single participant having HIV got treatment inside the United States. In regard to this clone: Its antigen is as yet unknown.

Overall study findings and caveats: Pre-ART clonal expansion yielded clones that dominated the repertoire at all time points.

This specimen was unsorted PBMCs, taken 0.2 years before starting antiretroviral therapy. This clonotype was sampled from a woman aged 35 to 49 with HIV.

In DNA form, the CDR3 reads TGTGCCAGCAGCTTCCCCACTAGCGGGGGGGCACTTTATACGCAGTATTTT. Translation gives CASSFPTSGGALYTQYF. V and J are TRBV7-8 and TRBJ2-3; 13 positions match TRBD2. With 3 bases clipped from V and 7 bases from J, the junction kept 10 bases outside the gene matches. The germline V gene has CDR1 SGHVS and CDR2 FQNEAQ. The length of the CDR3 is 17 residues.